This is a list of T cell receptor beta chains from one sample in a study of cytomegalovirus exposure and HLA in healthy donors. Sequenced by immunoSEQ multiplex PCR; TCRdb stores in-frame clones only, minus some. The sample records about 130,000 clones, about 10% being singletons. Material: PBMCs. The receptors were sampled from a woman younger than 35 in good health and CMV-seropositive. Each CDR3 is given with its conserved first and last residue. Fields, in order: D gene, clone size, J gene, V gene, CDR3 DNA, CDR3 protein. The D gene is left open where the match is weak. Part of the rows lack a size; the others show once, few, many or a class for expanded clones.

NA | NA | TRBJ2-3 | TRBV15 | TGTGCCACCAGCTCCAGACCCAGGGGAAGGTCAGATACGCAGTATTTT | CATSSRPRGRSDTQYF
NA | NA | TRBJ2-3 | TRBV5-1 | TGCGCCAGCAGCCCCGAACTCGGCACAGATACGCAGTATTTT | CASSPELGTDTQYF
NA | few | TRBJ1-4 | TRBV14 | TGTGCCAGCAGCCTTAATAGTGCAACTAATGAAAAACTGTTTTTT | CASSLNSATNEKLFF
NA | NA | TRBJ2-1 | TRBV28 | TGTGCCAGCAGTGTAGCGCAATTCTCCTACAATGAGCAGTTCTTC | CASSVAQFSYNEQFF
TRBD1 | NA | TRBJ2-1 | TRBV14 | TGTGCCAGCAGCCATCCCGGACAGGGGGTGGATGAGCAGTTCTTC | CASSHPGQGVDEQFF
NA | few | TRBJ1-1 | TRBV5-8 | TGTGCCAGCAGTGACAATATGAACACTGAAGCTTTCTTT | CASSDNMNTEAFF
NA | NA | TRBJ2-1 | TRBV29-1 | TGCAGCGTTCCCGGGACTGCTCTTAATGAGCAGTTCTTC | CSVPGTALNEQFF
NA | few | TRBJ1-1 | TRBV6-1 | TGTGCCAGCAGTGAAGCCTGGGAGCTCACCCTTTTT | CASSEAWELTLF
NA | few | TRBJ2-1 | TRBV25-1 | TGTGCCAGCCTCATGGGGGCCCACAATGAGCAGTTCTTC | CASLMGAHNEQFF
TRBD2 | NA | TRBJ2-7 | TRBV2 | TGTGCCACCCGACTAGCGGATAGCTCCTACGAGCAGTACTTC | CATRLADSSYEQYF
NA | NA | TRBJ2-7 | TRBV19 | TGTGCCAGTAGTGCAGGGGAAACTTACGAGCAGTACTTC | CASSAGETYEQYF
TRBD1 | few | TRBJ2-7 | TRBV7-9 | TGTGCCAGCAGCTTATTAACCGGGACAGGGGTCGAGCAGTACTTC | CASSLLTGTGVEQYF
NA | few | TRBJ2-3 | TRBV27 | TGTGCCAGCAGTTTCACGGGAGTCACAGATACGCAGTATTTT | CASSFTGVTDTQYF
TRBD2 | NA | TRBJ2-1 | TRBV19 | TGTGCCAGTAGTATTCTAGCGGGAAACAATGAGCAGTTCTTC | CASSILAGNNEQFF
NA | few | TRBJ2-7 | TRBV30 | TGTGCCTGGAGTTTATCCGACAGAGCCTCCTACGAGCAGTACTTC | CAWSLSDRASYEQYF
TRBD2 | once | TRBJ2-7 | TRBV4-1 | TGCGCCAGCAGCCAACAGATCCGGCTAGCGGGGCTTTTCTCCTACGAGCAGTACTTC | CASSQQIRLAGLFSYEQYF
NA | NA | TRBJ2-2 | TRBV7-9 | TGTGCCAGCAGCTTAGATGGAGTTATCACCGGGGAGCTGTTTTTT | CASSLDGVITGELFF
TRBD2 | NA | TRBJ2-1 | TRBV10-3 | TGTGCCATCAGGGGGCCCCTAGCGGGGAATGAGCAGTTCTTC | CAIRGPLAGNEQFF
TRBD2 | NA | TRBJ2-1 | TRBV13 | TGTGCCAGCAGCCCGGGGGGGCCCGGTGAGCAGTTCTTC | CASSPGGPGEQFF
NA | NA | TRBJ2-7 | TRBV27 | TGTGCCAGCAGTAAAAGCCTAGCGCGGTACTTC | CASSKSLARYF
TRBD2 | NA | TRBJ2-1 | TRBV18 | TGTGCCAGCTTCCCGGGACTAGCGGGAGGGCCGATTAATGAGCAGTTCTTC | CASFPGLAGGPINEQFF
NA | few | TRBJ1-3 | TRBV25-1 | TGTGCCAGCAGTGAGCCGGCGGACAGAGGAAACACCATATATTTT | CASSEPADRGNTIYF
TRBD1 | few | TRBJ1-1 | TRBV25-1 | TGTGCCAGCAGTGAAAGGGGGCGGCCACTGAACACTGAAGCTTTCTTT | CASSERGRPLNTEAFF
TRBD1 | NA | TRBJ2-7 | TRBV9 | TGTGCCAGCAGCGCCGGGACAGGGGGTGCCTACGAGCAGTACTTC | CASSAGTGGAYEQYF
NA | NA | TRBJ1-5 | TRBV4-1 | TGCGCCAGCAGCCAAGTAAAGGAGGGCCTCGCCAATCAGCCCCAGCATTTT | CASSQVKEGLANQPQHF
NA | few | TRBJ1-1 | TRBV19 | TGTGCCAGTAGTCCGGGGGACGGGAAAAAAGCTTTCTTT | CASSPGDGKKAFF
TRBD1 | NA | TRBJ1-2 | TRBV5-1 | TGCGCCAGCAGCTTACAGGGGCCCCCTGACTATGGCTACACCTTC | CASSLQGPPDYGYTF
TRBD1 | few | TRBJ1-1 | TRBV9 | TGTGCCAGCAGCCCACGGGGACAGGGAAATACTGAAGCTTTCTTT | CASSPRGQGNTEAFF
NA | NA | TRBJ1-1 | TRBV14 | TGTGCCAGCAGCGCCTACCCTTTAACTGAAGCTTTCTTT | CASSAYPLTEAFF
NA | few | TRBJ2-5 | TRBV7-9 | TGTGCCAGCAGCTTTGATAGCGCCCGGCAAGAGACCCAGTACTTC | CASSFDSARQETQYF
TRBD1 | NA | TRBJ1-1 | TRBV2 | TGTGCCAGCAACAGGGGGCGCAATCCCAACACTGAAGCTTTCTTT | CASNRGRNPNTEAFF
NA | NA | TRBJ1-2 | TRBV6-1 | TGTGCCACCCAGGAGGTAGTGAAGGATGGCTACACCTTC | CATQEVVKDGYTF
TRBD1 | NA | TRBJ2-1 | TRBV5-1 | TGCGCCAGCAGCCCCATTCAGGGGGCCTTTTCATACAATGAGCAGTTCTTC | CASSPIQGAFSYNEQFF
NA | NA | TRBJ1-5 | TRBV28 | TGTGCCAGCAGGGTCAGGGGCTTGGATCAGCCCCAGCATTTT | CASRVRGLDQPQHF
NA | NA | TRBJ2-7 | TRBV29-1 | TGCAGCATAGAGACAGAGATCAACGAGCAGTACTTC | CSIETEINEQYF
TRBD2 | NA | TRBJ2-7 | TRBV19 | TGTGCCAGTAGGGTACTAGCGGGATCCTACGAGCAGTACTTC | CASRVLAGSYEQYF
NA | few | TRBJ2-7 | TRBV5-6 | TGTGCCAGCAGCTTAACCTCCCGCTACGAGCAGTACTTC | CASSLTSRYEQYF
TRBD1 | NA | TRBJ1-1 | TRBV19 | TGTGCCAGTAGTATAGGGGGGACAGTCCCACTGGGGAACACTGAAGCTTTCTTT | CASSIGGTVPLGNTEAFF
NA | few | TRBJ2-3 | TRBV19 | TGTGCCAGTAGTATACAGGGCGGCGGCGATACGCAGTATTTT | CASSIQGGGDTQYF
NA | NA | TRBJ2-7 | TRBV19 | TGTGCCAGCTCCAGGGATAGCTCCTACGAGCAGTACTTC | CASSRDSSYEQYF
NA | NA | TRBJ2-1 | TRBV5-1 | TGCGCCAGCAGCATGACGGGGGATGAGCAGTTCTTC | CASSMTGDEQFF
NA | NA | TRBJ1-2 | TRBV5-1 | TGCGCCAGCAGCTTTTACAGGGAAGCTAACTATGGCTACACCTTC | CASSFYREANYGYTF
NA | few | TRBJ2-7 | TRBV10-1 | TGCGTACACAGGGTCTTCGGCAGGGAAGTCTACGAGCAGTACTTC | CVHRVFGREVYEQYF
TRBD1 | few | TRBJ1-5 | TRBV2 | TGTGCCAGCAGTGAAACAGGGGTAGGTCAGCCCCAGCATTTT | CASSETGVGQPQHF
NA | few | TRBJ1-1 | TRBV10-3 | TGTGCCATCAGTGAGTTACAGGGGAACACTGAAGCTTTCTTT | CAISELQGNTEAFF